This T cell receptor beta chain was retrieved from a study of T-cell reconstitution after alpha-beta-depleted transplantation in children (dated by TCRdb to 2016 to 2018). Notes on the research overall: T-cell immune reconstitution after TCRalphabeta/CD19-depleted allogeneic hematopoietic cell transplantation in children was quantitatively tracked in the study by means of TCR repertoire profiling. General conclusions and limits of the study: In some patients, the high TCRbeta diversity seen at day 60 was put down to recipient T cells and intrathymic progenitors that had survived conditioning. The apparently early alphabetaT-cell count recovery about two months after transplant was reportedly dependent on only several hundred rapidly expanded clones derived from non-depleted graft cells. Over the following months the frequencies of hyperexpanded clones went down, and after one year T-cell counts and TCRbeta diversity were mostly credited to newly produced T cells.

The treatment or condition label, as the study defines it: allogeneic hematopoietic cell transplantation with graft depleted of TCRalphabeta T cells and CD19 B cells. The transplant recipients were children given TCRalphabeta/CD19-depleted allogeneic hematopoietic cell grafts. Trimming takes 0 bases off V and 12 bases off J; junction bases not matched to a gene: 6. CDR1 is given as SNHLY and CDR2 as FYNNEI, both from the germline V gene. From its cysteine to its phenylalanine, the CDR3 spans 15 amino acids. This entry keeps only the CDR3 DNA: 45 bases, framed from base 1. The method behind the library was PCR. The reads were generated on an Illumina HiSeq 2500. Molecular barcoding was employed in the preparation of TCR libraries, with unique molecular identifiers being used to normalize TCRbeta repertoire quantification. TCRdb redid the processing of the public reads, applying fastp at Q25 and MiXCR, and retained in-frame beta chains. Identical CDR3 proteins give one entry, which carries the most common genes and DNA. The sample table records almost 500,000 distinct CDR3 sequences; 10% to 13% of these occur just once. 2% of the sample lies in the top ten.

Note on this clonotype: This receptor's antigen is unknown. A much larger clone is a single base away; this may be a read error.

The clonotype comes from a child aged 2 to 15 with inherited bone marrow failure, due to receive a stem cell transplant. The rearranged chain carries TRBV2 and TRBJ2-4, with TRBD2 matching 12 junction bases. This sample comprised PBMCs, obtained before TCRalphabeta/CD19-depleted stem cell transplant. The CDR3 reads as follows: CASSEAALAGGNQYF. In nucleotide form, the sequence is TGTGCCAGCAGTGAAGCGGCCCTAGCGGGAGGGAATCAGTACTTC.